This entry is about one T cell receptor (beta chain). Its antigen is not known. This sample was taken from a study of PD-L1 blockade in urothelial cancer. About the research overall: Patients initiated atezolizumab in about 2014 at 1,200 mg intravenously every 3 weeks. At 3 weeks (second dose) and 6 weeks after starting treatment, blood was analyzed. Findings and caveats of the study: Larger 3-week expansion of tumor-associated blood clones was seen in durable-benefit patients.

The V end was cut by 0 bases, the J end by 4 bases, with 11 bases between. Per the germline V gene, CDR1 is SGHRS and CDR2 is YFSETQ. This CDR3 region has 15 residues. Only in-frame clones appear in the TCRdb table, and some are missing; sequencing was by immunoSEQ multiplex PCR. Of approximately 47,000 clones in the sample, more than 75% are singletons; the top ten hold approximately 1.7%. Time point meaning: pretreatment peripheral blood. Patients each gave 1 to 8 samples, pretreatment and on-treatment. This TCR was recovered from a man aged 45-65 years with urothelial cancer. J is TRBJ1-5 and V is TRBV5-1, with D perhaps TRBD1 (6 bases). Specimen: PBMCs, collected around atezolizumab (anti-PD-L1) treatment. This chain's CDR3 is CASSLDQGPNQPQHF. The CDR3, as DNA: TGCGCCAGCAGCTTGGATCAGGGGCCTAATCAGCCCCAGCATTTT.